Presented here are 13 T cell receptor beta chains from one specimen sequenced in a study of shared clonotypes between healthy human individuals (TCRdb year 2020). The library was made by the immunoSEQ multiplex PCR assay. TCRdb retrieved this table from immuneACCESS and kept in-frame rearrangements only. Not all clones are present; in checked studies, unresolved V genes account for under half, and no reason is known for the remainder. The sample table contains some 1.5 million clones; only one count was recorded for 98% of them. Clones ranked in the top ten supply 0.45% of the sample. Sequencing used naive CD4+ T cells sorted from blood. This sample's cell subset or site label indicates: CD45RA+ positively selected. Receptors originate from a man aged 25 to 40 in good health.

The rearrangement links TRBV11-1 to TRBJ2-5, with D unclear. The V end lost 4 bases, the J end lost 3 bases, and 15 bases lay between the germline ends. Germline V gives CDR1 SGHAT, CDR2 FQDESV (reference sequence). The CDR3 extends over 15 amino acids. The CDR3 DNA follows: TGTGCCAGCAGCTGGGATAGCCTAGATAAAGAGACCCAGTACTTC. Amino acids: CASSWDSLDKETQYF.

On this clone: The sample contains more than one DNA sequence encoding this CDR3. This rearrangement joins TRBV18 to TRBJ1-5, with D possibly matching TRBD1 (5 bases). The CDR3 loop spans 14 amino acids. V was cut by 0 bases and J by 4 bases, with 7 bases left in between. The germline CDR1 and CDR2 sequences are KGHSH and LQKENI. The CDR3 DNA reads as TGTGCCAGCTCACCACCGGGGGGGAATCAGCCCCAGCATTTT. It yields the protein CASSPPGGNQPQHF.

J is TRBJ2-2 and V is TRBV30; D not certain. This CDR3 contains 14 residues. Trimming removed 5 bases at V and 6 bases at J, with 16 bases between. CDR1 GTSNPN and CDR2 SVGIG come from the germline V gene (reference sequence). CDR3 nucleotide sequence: TGTGCCTGGGGACCGGGCCTCCGGGCCGGGGAGCTGTTTTTT. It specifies CAWGPGLRAGELFF.

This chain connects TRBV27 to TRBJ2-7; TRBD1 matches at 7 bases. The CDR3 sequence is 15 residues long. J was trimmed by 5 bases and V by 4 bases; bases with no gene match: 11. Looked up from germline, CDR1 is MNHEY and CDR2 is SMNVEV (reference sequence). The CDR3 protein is CASSSGQVLVHEQYF. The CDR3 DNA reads TGTGCCAGCAGTTCAGGACAGGTCCTGGTCCACGAGCAGTACTTC.

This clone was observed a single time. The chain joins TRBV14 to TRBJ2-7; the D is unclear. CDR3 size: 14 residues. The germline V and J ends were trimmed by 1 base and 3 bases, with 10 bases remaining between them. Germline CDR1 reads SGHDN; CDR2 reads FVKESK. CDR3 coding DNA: TGTGCCAGCAGCCAAGGACTGACGAACTACGAGCAGTACTTC. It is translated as CASSQGLTNYEQYF.

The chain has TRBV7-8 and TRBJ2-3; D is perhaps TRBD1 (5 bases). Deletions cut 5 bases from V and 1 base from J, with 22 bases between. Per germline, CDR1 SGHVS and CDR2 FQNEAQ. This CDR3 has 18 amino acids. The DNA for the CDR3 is TGTGCCAGCAGCCAGACCAGGGTGGACCTAGTCCGCACAGATACGCAGTATTTT. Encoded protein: CASSQTRVDLVRTDTQYF. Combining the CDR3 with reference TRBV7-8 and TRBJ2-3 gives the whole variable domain GAGVSQSPRYKVAKRGQDVALRCDPISGHVSLFWYQQALGQGPEFLTYFQNEAQLDKSGLPSDRFFAERPEGSVSTLKIQRTQQEDSAVYLCASSQTRVDLVRTDTQYFGPGTRLTVL.

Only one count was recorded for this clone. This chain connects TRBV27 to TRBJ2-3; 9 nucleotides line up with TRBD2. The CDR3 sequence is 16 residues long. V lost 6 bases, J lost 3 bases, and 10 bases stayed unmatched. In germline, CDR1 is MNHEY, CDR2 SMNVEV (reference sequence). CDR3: CASSQGLAGATDTQYF. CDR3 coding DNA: TGTGCCAGCAGCCAGGGACTAGCTGGGGCTACAGATACGCAGTATTTT.

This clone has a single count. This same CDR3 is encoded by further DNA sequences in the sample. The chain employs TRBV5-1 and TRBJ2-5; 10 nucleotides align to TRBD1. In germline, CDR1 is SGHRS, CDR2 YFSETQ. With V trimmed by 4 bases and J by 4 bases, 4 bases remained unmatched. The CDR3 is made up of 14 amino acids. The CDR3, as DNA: TGCGCCAGCAGCCCTGGACAGGGGGTAGAGACCCAGTACTTC. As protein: CASSPGQGVETQYF.

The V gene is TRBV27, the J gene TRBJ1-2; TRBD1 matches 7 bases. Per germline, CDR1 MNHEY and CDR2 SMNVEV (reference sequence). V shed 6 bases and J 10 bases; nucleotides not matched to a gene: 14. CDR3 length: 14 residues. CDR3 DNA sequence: TGTGCCAGCAGCCGAAACAGGGGTCAGAACCACTACACCTTC. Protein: CASSRNRGQNHYTF.

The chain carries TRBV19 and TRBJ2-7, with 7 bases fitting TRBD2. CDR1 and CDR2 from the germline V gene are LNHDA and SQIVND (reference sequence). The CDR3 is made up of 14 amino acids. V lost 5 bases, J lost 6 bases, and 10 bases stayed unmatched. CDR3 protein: CASSVIAGPFEQYF. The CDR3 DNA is TGTGCCAGTAGTGTGATAGCGGGCCCCTTCGAGCAGTACTTC.

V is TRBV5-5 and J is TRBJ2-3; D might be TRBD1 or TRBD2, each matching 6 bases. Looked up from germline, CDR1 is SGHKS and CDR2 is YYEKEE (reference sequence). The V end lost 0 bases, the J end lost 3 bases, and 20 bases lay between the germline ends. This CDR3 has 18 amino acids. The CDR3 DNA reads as TGTGCCAGCAGCTTGGGGAGGGGTACAGGGAGCAATACAGATACGCAGTATTTT. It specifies CASSLGRGTGSNTDTQYF. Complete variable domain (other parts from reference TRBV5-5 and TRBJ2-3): DAGVTQSPTHLIKTRGQQVTLRCSPISGHKSVSWYQQVLGQGPQFIFQYYEKEERGRGNFPDRFSARQFPNYSSELNVNALLLGDSALYLCASSLGRGTGSNTDTQYFGPGTRLTVL.

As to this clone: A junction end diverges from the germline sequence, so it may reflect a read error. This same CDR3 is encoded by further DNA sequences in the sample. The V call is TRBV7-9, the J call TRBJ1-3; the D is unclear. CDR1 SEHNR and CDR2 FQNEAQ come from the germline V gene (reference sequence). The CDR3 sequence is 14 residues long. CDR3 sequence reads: CASSLAISGNTIYF. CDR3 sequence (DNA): TGTGCCAGCAGTTTAGCCATCTCTGGAAACACCATATATTTT.

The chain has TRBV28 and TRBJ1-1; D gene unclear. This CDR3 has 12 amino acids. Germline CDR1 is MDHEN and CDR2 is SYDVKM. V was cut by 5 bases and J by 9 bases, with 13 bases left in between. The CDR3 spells CASSPLAGKAFF. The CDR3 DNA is TGTGCCAGCAGTCCCCTGGCGGGAAAAGCTTTCTTT.